The clone carrying this T cell receptor (beta chain) has just a few counts. This entry belongs to a study of glioma-infiltrating T cells after dendritic cell vaccination. The V gene end was trimmed by 1 base and the J gene end by 8 bases; junction bases not matched to a gene: 5. This CDR3 has 14 residues. CDR1 and CDR2 (germline): SGHNT, YYREEE (reference sequence). Time point defined: after dendritic cell vaccination, including at tumor progression/relapse. The repertoire was sequenced with immunoSEQ multiplex PCR; TCRdb's copy has only in-frame clones and lacks some. This sample yields 91,000 or so clones, of which about 85% are seen a single time; 5.4% belongs to the top ten.

The chain uses TRBV5-4 and TRBJ1-3; 8 nucleotides line up with TRBD1. The receptor was derived from a human donor with glioblastoma. The material was blood, obtained after dendritic cell vaccination. The DNA of the CDR3 is TGTGCCAGCAGCTTGCGGACAGGGTGGTACACCATATATTTT. Its translation: CASSLRTGWYTIYF. The full variable domain, with the rest looked up from reference TRBV5-4 and TRBJ1-3, is ETGVTQSPTHLIKTRGQQVTLRCSSQSGHNTVSWYQQALGQGPQFIFQYYREEENGRGNFPPRFSGLQFPNYSSELNVNALELDDSALYLCASSLRTGWYTIYFGEGSWLTVV.